This TCR beta chain was captured in a study of T cells in Graves' hyperthyroidism and ophthalmopathy. Study context: Blood from the periphery was taken at initial diagnosis, before any treatment. Study findings and constraints: For ophthalmopathy, model prediction preceded onset by a median roughly 6.2 months.

On this clonotype itself: Antigen specificity is unknown.

Diagnostic assessment was based on clinical symptoms, serum thyroxine and TRAb, thyroid ultrasound and orbital computed tomography. Template material for amplifying TCR beta CDR3 regions consisted of RNA transcripts. First-round RT-PCR targeting the TCR CDR3 was performed with the HTBI primer set. TCRdb reprocessed the multiplex PCR reads via MiXCR and lists one record per CDR3 protein. The sample yields hundreds of thousands of distinct CDR3 sequences, roughly 20% seen once. Germline lookup yields CDR1 SEHNR and CDR2 FQNEAQ (reference sequence). Trimming left V 4 bases short and J 5 bases short, with 12 bases between. The CDR3 has 13 residues.

This clonotype was sampled from a man aged 30-40 years with Graves' ophthalmopathy. The specimen sequenced was blood. This chain joins TRBV7-9 and TRBJ2-7; TRBD1 is a possible D gene (6 bases). For the CDR3, the DNA is TGTGCCAGCAGCTCTACTGGGGGCCACGAGCAGTACTTC. Protein: CASSSTGGHEQYF. The variable domain in full, with the rest retrieved from reference TRBV7-9 and TRBJ2-7, is DTGVSQNPRHKITKRGQNVTFRCDPISEHNRLYWYRQTLGQGPEFLTYFQNEAQLEKSRLLSDRFSAERPKGSFSTLEIQRTEQGDSAMYLCASSSTGGHEQYFGPGTRLTVT.